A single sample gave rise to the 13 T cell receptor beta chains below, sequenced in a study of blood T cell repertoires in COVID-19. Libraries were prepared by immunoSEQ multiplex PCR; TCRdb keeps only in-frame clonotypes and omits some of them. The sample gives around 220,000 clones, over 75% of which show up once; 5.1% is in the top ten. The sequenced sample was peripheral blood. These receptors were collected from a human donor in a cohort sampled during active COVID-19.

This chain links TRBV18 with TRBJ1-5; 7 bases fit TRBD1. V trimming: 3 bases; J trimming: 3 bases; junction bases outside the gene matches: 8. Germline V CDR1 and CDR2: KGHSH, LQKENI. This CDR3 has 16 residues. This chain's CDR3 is CASSPGQVLTNQPQHF. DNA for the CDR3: TGTGCCAGCTCACCTGGACAGGTGCTCACCAATCAGCCCCAGCATTTT. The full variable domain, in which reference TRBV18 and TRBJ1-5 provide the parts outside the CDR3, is NAGVMQNPRHLVRRRGQEARLRCSPMKGHSHVYWYRQLPEEGLKFMVYLQKENIIDESGMPKERFSAEFPKEGPSILRIQQVVRGDSAAYFCASSPGQVLTNQPQHFGDGTRLSIL.

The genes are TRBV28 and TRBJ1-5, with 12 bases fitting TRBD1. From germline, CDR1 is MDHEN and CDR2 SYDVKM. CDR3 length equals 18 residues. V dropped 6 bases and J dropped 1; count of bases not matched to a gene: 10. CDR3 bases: TGTGCCAGCAGCACCCCGGGACAGGGGGCGCGGAGCAATCAGCCCCAGCATTTT. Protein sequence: CASSTPGQGARSNQPQHF.

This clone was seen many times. CDR3 DNA: TGTGCCAGCAGCCTGGGGGACAGGTTAAATGAGCAGTTCTTC. It yields the protein CASSLGDRLNEQFF. The rearrangement joins TRBV7-3 to TRBJ2-1, with 8 bases matching TRBD1. Per the germline V gene, CDR1 is SGHTA and CDR2 is FQGTGA. J was trimmed by 7 bases and V by 5 bases; bases with no gene match: 7. CDR3 length equals 14 residues.

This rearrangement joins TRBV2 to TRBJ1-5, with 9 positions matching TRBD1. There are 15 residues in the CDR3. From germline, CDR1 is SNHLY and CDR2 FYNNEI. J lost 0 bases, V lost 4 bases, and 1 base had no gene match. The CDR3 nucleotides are TGTGCCAGCAGTGGACAGGGGGGTAGCAATCAGCCCCAGCATTTT. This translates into CASSGQGGSNQPQHF.

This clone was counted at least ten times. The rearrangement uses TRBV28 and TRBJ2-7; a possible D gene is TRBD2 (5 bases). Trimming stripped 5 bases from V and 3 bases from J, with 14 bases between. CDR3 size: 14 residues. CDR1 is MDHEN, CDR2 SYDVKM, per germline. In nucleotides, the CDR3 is TGTGCCAGCAGTCCTTTCCGGACTTACTACGAGCAGTACTTC. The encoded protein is CASSPFRTYYEQYF.

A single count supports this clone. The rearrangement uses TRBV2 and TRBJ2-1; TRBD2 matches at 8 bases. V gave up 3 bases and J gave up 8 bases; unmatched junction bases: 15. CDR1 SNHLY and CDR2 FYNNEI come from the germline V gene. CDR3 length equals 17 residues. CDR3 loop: CASSEFGEREMGHEQFF. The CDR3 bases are TGTGCCAGCAGTGAGTTTGGCGAGCGGGAGATGGGTCATGAGCAGTTCTTC.

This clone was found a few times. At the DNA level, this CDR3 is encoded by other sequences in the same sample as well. The CDR3 nucleotides are TGTGCCAGCAGCTTAGATGTTTTGAGCTCCTATAATTCACCCCTCCACTTT. Translation: CASSLDVLSSYNSPLHF. The genes are TRBV7-2 and TRBJ1-6, with D hard to call. From germline, CDR1 is SGHTA and CDR2 FQGNSA. This CDR3 comprises 17 residues. Trimming pared 1 base from V and 0 bases from J, leaving 10 bases between.

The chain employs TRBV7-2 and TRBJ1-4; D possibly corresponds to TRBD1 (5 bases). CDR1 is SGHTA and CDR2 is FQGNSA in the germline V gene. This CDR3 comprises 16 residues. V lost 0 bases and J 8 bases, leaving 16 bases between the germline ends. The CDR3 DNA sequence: TGTGCCAGCAGCTTAGCCGGGCGCGGGAAGGGGGAAAAACTGTTTTTT. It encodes CASSLAGRGKGEKLFF.

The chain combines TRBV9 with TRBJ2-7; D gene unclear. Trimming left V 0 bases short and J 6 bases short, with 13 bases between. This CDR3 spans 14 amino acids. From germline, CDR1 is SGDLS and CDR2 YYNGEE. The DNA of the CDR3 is TGTGCCAGCAGCGTAGAGTACCCCCCGGGCGAGCAGTACTTC. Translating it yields CASSVEYPPGEQYF.

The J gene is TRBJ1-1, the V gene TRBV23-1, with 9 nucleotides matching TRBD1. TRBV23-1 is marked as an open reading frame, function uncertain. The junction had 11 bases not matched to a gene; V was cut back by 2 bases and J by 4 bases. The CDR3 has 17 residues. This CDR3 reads CASSQPLRTGEGTEAFF. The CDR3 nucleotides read TGCGCCAGCAGTCAACCCCTCAGGACAGGGGAGGGCACTGAAGCTTTCTTT.

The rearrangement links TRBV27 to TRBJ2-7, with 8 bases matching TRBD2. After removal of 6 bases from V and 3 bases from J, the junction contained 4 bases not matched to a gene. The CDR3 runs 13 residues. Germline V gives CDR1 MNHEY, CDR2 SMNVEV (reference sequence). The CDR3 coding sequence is TGTGCCAGCAGCCCGACTAGCGTCTACGAGCAGTACTTC. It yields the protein CASSPTSVYEQYF.

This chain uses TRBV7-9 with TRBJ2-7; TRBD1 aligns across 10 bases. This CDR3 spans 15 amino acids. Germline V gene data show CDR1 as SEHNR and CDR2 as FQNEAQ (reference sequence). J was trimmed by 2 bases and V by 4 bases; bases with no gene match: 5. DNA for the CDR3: TGTGCCAGCAGCTCGACAGGGGGCCGACCCTACGAGCAGTACTTC. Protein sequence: CASSSTGGRPYEQYF.

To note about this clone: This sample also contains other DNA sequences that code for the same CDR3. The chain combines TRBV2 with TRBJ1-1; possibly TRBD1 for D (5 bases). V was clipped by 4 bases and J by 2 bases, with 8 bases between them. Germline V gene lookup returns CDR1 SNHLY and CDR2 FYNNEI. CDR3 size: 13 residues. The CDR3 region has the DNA TGTGCCAGCAGTGCTGACAGAAACACTGAAGCTTTCTTT. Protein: CASSADRNTEAFF. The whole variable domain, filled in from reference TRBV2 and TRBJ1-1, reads EPEVTQTPSHQVTQMGQEVILRCVPISNHLYFYWYRQILGQKVEFLVSFYNNEISEKSEIFDDQFSVERPDGSNFTLKIRSTKLEDSAMYFCASSADRNTEAFFGQGTRLTVV.